The source of this T cell receptor (beta chain) is a study of T cells in Graves' hyperthyroidism and ophthalmopathy. RNA transcripts gave rise to amplified TCR beta CDR3 regions. A first-round RT-PCR of the TCR CDR3 used the HTBI primer set. TCRdb recomputed calls from the multiplex PCR reads with MiXCR, one row per CDR3 protein. This sample yields more than 450,000 distinct CDR3 sequences, of which 12% to 15% are seen a single time; roughly 13% belongs to the top ten. J lost 2 bases, V lost 8 bases, and 9 bases had no gene match. This CDR3 region has 16 residues. Germline V gene lookup returns CDR1 KGHSH and CDR2 LQKENI. In this sample, this clonotype turned up many times.

Input material: blood. The V and J genes are TRBV18 and TRBJ2-1; 10 bases match TRBD2. This clonotype was sampled from a woman aged 40-49 years with Graves' hyperthyroidism. The chain's CDR3 is CASSPPTSGPYNEQFF. The CDR3 DNA reads as TGTGCCAGCAGTCCACCGACTAGCGGGCCCTACAATGAGCAGTTCTTC.